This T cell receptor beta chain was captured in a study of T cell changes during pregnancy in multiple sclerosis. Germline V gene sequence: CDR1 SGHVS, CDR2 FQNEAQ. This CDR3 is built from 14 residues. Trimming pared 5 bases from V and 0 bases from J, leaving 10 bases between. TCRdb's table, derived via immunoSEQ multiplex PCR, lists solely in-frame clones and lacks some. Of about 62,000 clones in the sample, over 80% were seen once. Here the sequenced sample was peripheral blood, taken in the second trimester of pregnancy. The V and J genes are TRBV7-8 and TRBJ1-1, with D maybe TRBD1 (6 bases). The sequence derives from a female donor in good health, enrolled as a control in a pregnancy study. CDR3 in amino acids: CASSITGLNTEAFF. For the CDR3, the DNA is TGTGCCAGCAGCATAACAGGGTTGAACACTGAAGCTTTCTTT.